This TCR beta chain was captured by sequencing in a study of cytomegalovirus exposure and HLA in healthy donors. Whole-study context: Earlier, 150 million to 200 million T cells were analyzed, and 90 million to 120 million unique TCR beta sequences were found among them.

Of note for this clone: Its antigen remains unknown.

Though nominally healthy at sampling, donors likely had unrecorded immune exposures. Study-wide results and limits: A reported reduction in N-insertions relative to the roughly 710-donor mean was seen in an Asian-associated ancestry cluster in a later analysis. Later analysis suggested links between common viral pathogens and several top significant clusters.

The V gene's germline CDR1 is SGHDT and CDR2 YYEEEE. The CDR3 totals 13 residues. V was cut by 1 base and J by 2 bases, with 7 bases left in between. PCR used 60 Vbeta primers and 13 Jbeta primers. Assay: immunoSEQ multiplex PCR; the TCRdb copy retains only in-frame clones and omits some. The sample carries over 45,000 clones, 81% recorded once. The TCR sequence derives from a boy younger than 18 in good health and CMV-seropositive. Sequenced: PBMCs. V is TRBV5-6 and J is TRBJ2-7; D is possibly TRBD1 (6 bases). The CDR3: CASSLTGTYEQYF. DNA of the CDR3: TGTGCCAGCAGCTTGACAGGGACCTACGAGCAGTACTTC.